The rows below give T cell receptor beta chains drawn from one sample of a study of cytomegalovirus exposure and HLA in healthy donors. The protocol was immunoSEQ multiplex PCR, while the TCRdb copy is restricted to in-frame clones and leaves out a portion. The table lists 130,000 or so clones, around three quarters of them singletons. Sequencing was carried out using PBMCs. All receptors derive from a male donor in good health and CMV-seropositive. Both conserved end residues are part of each CDR3. The D gene is left open where the match is weak. Size is omitted from some rows. Given values are once, few, many or a class for expanded clones.

d_gene: .
v_gene: TRBV2
abundance: .
len: 14
j_gene: TRBJ2-7
CDR3nt: TGTGCCAGCAGGGAGACAGGCGACTCCTACGAGCAGTACTTC
CDR3aa: CASRETGDSYEQYF

d_gene: TRBD1
v_gene: TRBV28
abundance: .
len: 15
j_gene: TRBJ2-7
CDR3nt: TGTGCCAGCAGTTTGCCCGGGACAGGTTCCTACGAGCAGTACTTC
CDR3aa: CASSLPGTGSYEQYF

d_gene: .
v_gene: TRBV19
abundance: .
len: 16
j_gene: TRBJ2-3
CDR3nt: TGTGCCAGTAGTATAGTATTCGGCAGCCGGGGAGATACGCAGTATTTT
CDR3aa: CASSIVFGSRGDTQYF

d_gene: .
v_gene: TRBV28
abundance: once
len: 14
j_gene: TRBJ2-7
CDR3nt: TGTGCCAGCAGTTTATTAGCGGACGTGGACGAGCAGTACTTC
CDR3aa: CASSLLADVDEQYF

d_gene: .
v_gene: TRBV7-3
abundance: once
len: 16
j_gene: TRBJ2-1
CDR3nt: TGTGCCAGCAGCCCTCGGGGAAAGAGCTCCTACAATGAGCAGTTCTTC
CDR3aa: CASSPRGKSSYNEQFF

d_gene: .
v_gene: TRBV21-1
abundance: .
len: 15
j_gene: TRBJ1-2
CDR3nt: TGTGCCAGCAGCAAAAAAAGATCAGGGGTTTATGGCTACACCTTC
CDR3aa: CASSKKRSGVYGYTF

d_gene: .
v_gene: TRBV4-1
abundance: .
len: 16
j_gene: TRBJ2-5
CDR3nt: TGCGCCAGCAGCCAAGATCCGTCGGGCGGAGGGGAGACCCAGTACTTC
CDR3aa: CASSQDPSGGGETQYF

d_gene: TRBD2
v_gene: TRBV9
abundance: .
len: 16
j_gene: TRBJ2-3
CDR3nt: TGTGCCAGCAGCAGACGGACTAGCGGGGGGGTAGATACGCAGTATTTT
CDR3aa: CASSRRTSGGVDTQYF

d_gene: TRBD1
v_gene: TRBV7-9
abundance: .
len: 13
j_gene: TRBJ2-7
CDR3nt: TGTGCCAGCAGCTCTCAGGGGGTCTACGAGCAGTACTTC
CDR3aa: CASSSQGVYEQYF

d_gene: TRBD1
v_gene: TRBV7-3
abundance: few
len: 17
j_gene: TRBJ2-1
CDR3nt: TGTGCCAGCAGCCCGGGACAGGGCTGGAGCTCCTACAATGAGCAGTTCTTC
CDR3aa: CASSPGQGWSSYNEQFF

d_gene: .
v_gene: TRBV7-8
abundance: .
len: 15
j_gene: TRBJ2-1
CDR3nt: TGTGCCAGCAGCTTATCGGACAGAAACTACAATGAGCAGTTCTTC
CDR3aa: CASSLSDRNYNEQFF

d_gene: .
v_gene: TRBV7-2
abundance: once
len: 14
j_gene: TRBJ2-3
CDR3nt: TGTGCCAGCAGCCCGGGAAGGAGCACAGATACGCAGTATTTT
CDR3aa: CASSPGRSTDTQYF

d_gene: TRBD1
v_gene: TRBV2
abundance: once
len: 13
j_gene: TRBJ1-1
CDR3nt: TGTGCCAGCAGCCGGGACAGAAACACTGAAGCTTTCTTT
CDR3aa: CASSRDRNTEAFF

d_gene: .
v_gene: TRBV11-2
abundance: .
len: 16
j_gene: TRBJ1-3
CDR3nt: TGTGCCAGCAGCCCTAGGACAGATCCCTCTGGAAACACCATATATTTT
CDR3aa: CASSPRTDPSGNTIYF

d_gene: .
v_gene: TRBV7-9
abundance: few
len: 14
j_gene: TRBJ1-1
CDR3nt: TGTGCCAGCAGCTTGGTGAGAGAGAACACTGAAGCTTTCTTT
CDR3aa: CASSLVRENTEAFF

d_gene: TRBD1
v_gene: TRBV5-1
abundance: .
len: 14
j_gene: TRBJ2-5
CDR3nt: TGCGCCAGCAGCTTGGACAGTGCCCAGGGGGCCCAGTACTTC
CDR3aa: CASSLDSAQGAQYF

d_gene: .
v_gene: TRBV27
abundance: few
len: 16
j_gene: TRBJ2-3
CDR3nt: TGTGCCAGCAGTTTATCGACTATCCCAAGCACAGATACGCAGTATTTT
CDR3aa: CASSLSTIPSTDTQYF

d_gene: .
v_gene: TRBV7-2
abundance: .
len: 14
j_gene: TRBJ2-5
CDR3nt: TGTGCCAGCAGACCCAGGGGGGATAGCGAGACCCAGTACTTC
CDR3aa: CASRPRGDSETQYF

d_gene: TRBD2
v_gene: TRBV25-1
abundance: .
len: 17
j_gene: TRBJ2-1
CDR3nt: TGTGCCAGCAGTGTTTATTCCGGGACTAGCGGGAGAAATGAGCAGTTCTTC
CDR3aa: CASSVYSGTSGRNEQFF

d_gene: .
v_gene: TRBV10-3
abundance: .
len: 15
j_gene: TRBJ2-1
CDR3nt: TGTGCCATCAGTGAGCTGGTAGCGGACACCCGCAGGCTGTTCTTC
CDR3aa: CAISELVADTRRLFF

d_gene: .
v_gene: TRBV7-2
abundance: .
len: 15
j_gene: TRBJ1-2
CDR3nt: TGTGCCAGCAGCTTAGCGCTGCCGGGGGGAGATGGCTACACCTTC
CDR3aa: CASSLALPGGDGYTF

d_gene: TRBD2
v_gene: TRBV6-5
abundance: .
len: 13
j_gene: TRBJ2-1
CDR3nt: TGTGCCACCGGGACTAGCGGACACAATGAGCAGTTCTTC
CDR3aa: CATGTSGHNEQFF

d_gene: .
v_gene: TRBV5-6
abundance: .
len: 16
j_gene: TRBJ2-6
CDR3nt: TGTGCCAGCAGCTTGGACAGCCACTCTGGGGCCAACGGCCTGACTTTC
CDR3aa: CASSLDSHSGANGLTF

d_gene: TRBD1
v_gene: TRBV4-2
abundance: few
len: 16
j_gene: TRBJ2-1
CDR3nt: TGTGCCAGCAGCCAAGTGGCGGGACAGGACCACAATGAGCAGTTCTTC
CDR3aa: CASSQVAGQDHNEQFF

d_gene: TRBD1
v_gene: TRBV27
abundance: once
len: 15
j_gene: TRBJ1-1
CDR3nt: TGTGCCAGCAGCCGCAGACAGGGTGCGAACACTGAAGCTTTCTTT
CDR3aa: CASSRRQGANTEAFF

d_gene: .
v_gene: TRBV7-3
abundance: .
len: 16
j_gene: TRBJ2-1
CDR3nt: TGTGCCAGCAGCTTAAAGAGGCAGGGGGGAAGCGATGAGCAGTTCTTC
CDR3aa: CASSLKRQGGSDEQFF

d_gene: .
v_gene: TRBV6-5
abundance: .
len: 14
j_gene: TRBJ2-3
CDR3nt: TGTGCCAGCAGTTTCTCGCGTTCTTCAGATACGCAGTATTTT
CDR3aa: CASSFSRSSDTQYF

d_gene: .
v_gene: TRBV5-1
abundance: .
len: 14
j_gene: TRBJ2-4
CDR3nt: TGCGCCAGCAGGCTTACACCGACAGAAAACATTCAGTACTTC
CDR3aa: CASRLTPTENIQYF

d_gene: .
v_gene: TRBV14
abundance: .
len: 15
j_gene: TRBJ2-3
CDR3nt: TGTGCCAGCAGCCAGGCGGGGATGGGGTCGAATACGCAGTATTTT
CDR3aa: CASSQAGMGSNTQYF

d_gene: .
v_gene: TRBV6-1
abundance: .
len: 14
j_gene: TRBJ1-6
CDR3nt: TGTGCCAGCAAGGTAGGAGGAGACAATTCACCCCTCCACTTT
CDR3aa: CASKVGGDNSPLHF

d_gene: .
v_gene: TRBV20-1
abundance: .
len: 11
j_gene: TRBJ2-5
CDR3nt: TGCAGTGCTAGTAGCGGCGAGACCCAGTACTTC
CDR3aa: CSASSGETQYF

d_gene: TRBD2
v_gene: TRBV27
abundance: once
len: 15
j_gene: TRBJ2-1
CDR3nt: TGTGCCAGCAGTTTAAGCGGGAGGGCGACAAATGAGCAGTTCTTC
CDR3aa: CASSLSGRATNEQFF

d_gene: TRBD1
v_gene: TRBV6-1
abundance: .
len: 14
j_gene: TRBJ2-7
CDR3nt: TGTGCCAGCAGTTCCGGGACAGGGGAGAACGAGCAGTACTTC
CDR3aa: CASSSGTGENEQYF

d_gene: TRBD2
v_gene: TRBV4-1
abundance: .
len: 15
j_gene: TRBJ2-1
CDR3nt: TGCGCCAGCAGCCAAGATTACCTAGCGGGCGTTGAGCAGTTCTTC
CDR3aa: CASSQDYLAGVEQFF

d_gene: .
v_gene: TRBV7-2
abundance: .
len: 16
j_gene: TRBJ1-1
CDR3nt: TGTGCCAGCAGCTTAGTACCAAGACTCCAGAACACTGAAGCTTTCTTT
CDR3aa: CASSLVPRLQNTEAFF

d_gene: .
v_gene: TRBV2
abundance: .
len: 15
j_gene: TRBJ2-2
CDR3nt: TGTGCCAGCAGTGAAAGGCAGGGGAACACCGGGGAGCTGTTTTTT
CDR3aa: CASSERQGNTGELFF

d_gene: .
v_gene: TRBV4-1
abundance: .
len: 13
j_gene: TRBJ1-1
CDR3nt: TGCGCCAGCAGGGAGACGCAGGGCACTGAAGCTTTCTTT
CDR3aa: CASRETQGTEAFF

d_gene: TRBD2
v_gene: TRBV5-4
abundance: .
len: 15
j_gene: TRBJ2-7
CDR3nt: TGTGCCAGCAGCTACAAACTAGCGGGCTCCTACGAGCAGTACTTC
CDR3aa: CASSYKLAGSYEQYF

d_gene: .
v_gene: TRBV30
abundance: .
len: 13
j_gene: TRBJ2-5
CDR3nt: TGTGCCTGGACGTGGGGCGGGGGCGAGACCCAGTACTTC
CDR3aa: CAWTWGGGETQYF

d_gene: .
v_gene: TRBV7-8
abundance: .
len: 12
j_gene: TRBJ2-7
CDR3nt: TGTGCCAGCAGCTTAGGGACTCCCGAGCAGTACTTC
CDR3aa: CASSLGTPEQYF

d_gene: TRBD1
v_gene: TRBV5-1
abundance: .
len: 15
j_gene: TRBJ1-2
CDR3nt: TGCGCCAGCAGCTTGGAAGGCGACAGGGGCCGTGGCTACACCTTC
CDR3aa: CASSLEGDRGRGYTF

d_gene: .
v_gene: TRBV5-5
abundance: .
len: 14
j_gene: TRBJ2-7
CDR3nt: TGTGCCAGCAGCCAGGGACTTTTCGGCTACGAGCAGTACTTC
CDR3aa: CASSQGLFGYEQYF

d_gene: .
v_gene: TRBV4-2
abundance: .
len: 14
j_gene: TRBJ2-7
CDR3nt: TGTGCCAGCAGCCAAGACAGGGTCTCCTACGAGCAGTACTTC
CDR3aa: CASSQDRVSYEQYF

d_gene: .
v_gene: TRBV15
abundance: .
len: 18
j_gene: TRBJ2-3
CDR3nt: TGTGCCACCAGCAGAGATCTATCGCTTGATCCCCGCACAGATACGCAGTATTTT
CDR3aa: CATSRDLSLDPRTDTQYF

d_gene: .
v_gene: TRBV6-1
abundance: .
len: 15
j_gene: TRBJ1-1
CDR3nt: TGTGCCAGCAGTGAATTCCCCTTCTCGCGCACTGAAGCTTTCTTT
CDR3aa: CASSEFPFSRTEAFF

d_gene: TRBD2
v_gene: TRBV7-9
abundance: .
len: 13
j_gene: TRBJ2-7
CDR3nt: TGTGCCAGCAGCTTCAGTGGCGGGGGGGAGCAGTACTTC
CDR3aa: CASSFSGGGEQYF

d_gene: .
v_gene: TRBV7-2
abundance: .
len: 14
j_gene: TRBJ2-7
CDR3nt: TGTGCCAGCAGCTTCGCATCAGGGGCCTACGAGCAGTACTTC
CDR3aa: CASSFASGAYEQYF

d_gene: .
v_gene: TRBV7-9
abundance: .
len: 13
j_gene: TRBJ2-7
CDR3nt: TGTTCCAGCAGCTTAGGCGGCTCCTACGAGCAGTACTTC
CDR3aa: CSSSLGGSYEQYF